A single sample is the source of the 5 T cell receptor beta chains below, sequenced in a study of T cells in localized non-small cell lung cancer. The data were produced by immunoSEQ multiplex PCR, yet TCRdb's version contains in-frame clones alone and is incomplete. The table includes some 20,000 clones, roughly nine tenths detected once. Sequences were derived from peripheral blood, sampled before any cancer treatment. The source of these receptors is a woman aged 40-70 years with stage I lung adenocarcinoma.

The rearrangement links TRBV6-1 to TRBJ2-1; 9 bases fit TRBD2. The trim removed 0 bases at V and 4 bases at J, leaving 10 bases unmatched. CDR3 length: 18 residues. The germline CDR1 and CDR2 sequences are MNHNS and SASEGT. The CDR3 DNA sequence: TGTGCCAGCAGTGAAGCTTCCTCTATAGCGGGAGATTACAATGAGCAGTTCTTC. This gives the protein CASSEASSIAGDYNEQFF.

The chain joins TRBV11-2 to TRBJ1-1; D gene ambiguous. CDR1 and CDR2 from the germline V gene are SGHAT and FQNNGV. The CDR3 is 14 amino acids. Trimming took 3 bases from V and 0 from J, leaving 8 bases between them. The CDR3 DNA sequence: TGTGCCAGCAGCTTCGCGCTGATGAACACTGAAGCTTTCTTT. It encodes CASSFALMNTEAFF.

The J gene is TRBJ1-1, the V gene TRBV7-3; D is undetermined. Trimming pared 5 bases from V and 0 bases from J, leaving 7 bases between. This CDR3 comprises 13 residues. Germline lookup yields CDR1 SGHTA and CDR2 FQGTGA. CDR3 loop: CASSPSLNTEAFF. The CDR3 DNA follows: TGTGCCAGCAGCCCCTCGCTGAACACTGAAGCTTTCTTT.

The J gene is TRBJ2-1, the V gene TRBV6-6; D call uncertain. The CDR3 extends over 13 amino acids. In germline, CDR1 is MNHNY, CDR2 SVGAGI (reference sequence). V was clipped by 2 bases and J by 3 bases, with 5 bases between them. In DNA, the CDR3 is TGTGCCAGCAGTTACAAGAGCTACAATGAGCAGTTCTTC. It codes for CASSYKSYNEQFF.

This clone appeared once. V and J are TRBV5-1 and TRBJ1-1; 7 nucleotides match TRBD1. V lost 3 bases to trimming and J lost 1 base; unmatched junction nucleotides: 9. Per the germline V gene, CDR1 is SGHRS and CDR2 is YFSETQ. This CDR3 has 16 amino acids. Written as DNA, the CDR3 is TGCGCCAGCAGCTCAGCCGTGACAGGGCGGAACACTGAAGCTTTCTTT. It codes for CASSSAVTGRNTEAFF. Full variable domain (remainder filled in from reference TRBV5-1 and TRBJ1-1): KAGVTQTPRYLIKTRGQQVTLSCSPISGHRSVSWYQQTPGQGLQFLFEYFSETQRNKGNFPGRFSGRQFSNSRSEMNVSTLELGDSALYLCASSSAVTGRNTEAFFGQGTRLTVV.